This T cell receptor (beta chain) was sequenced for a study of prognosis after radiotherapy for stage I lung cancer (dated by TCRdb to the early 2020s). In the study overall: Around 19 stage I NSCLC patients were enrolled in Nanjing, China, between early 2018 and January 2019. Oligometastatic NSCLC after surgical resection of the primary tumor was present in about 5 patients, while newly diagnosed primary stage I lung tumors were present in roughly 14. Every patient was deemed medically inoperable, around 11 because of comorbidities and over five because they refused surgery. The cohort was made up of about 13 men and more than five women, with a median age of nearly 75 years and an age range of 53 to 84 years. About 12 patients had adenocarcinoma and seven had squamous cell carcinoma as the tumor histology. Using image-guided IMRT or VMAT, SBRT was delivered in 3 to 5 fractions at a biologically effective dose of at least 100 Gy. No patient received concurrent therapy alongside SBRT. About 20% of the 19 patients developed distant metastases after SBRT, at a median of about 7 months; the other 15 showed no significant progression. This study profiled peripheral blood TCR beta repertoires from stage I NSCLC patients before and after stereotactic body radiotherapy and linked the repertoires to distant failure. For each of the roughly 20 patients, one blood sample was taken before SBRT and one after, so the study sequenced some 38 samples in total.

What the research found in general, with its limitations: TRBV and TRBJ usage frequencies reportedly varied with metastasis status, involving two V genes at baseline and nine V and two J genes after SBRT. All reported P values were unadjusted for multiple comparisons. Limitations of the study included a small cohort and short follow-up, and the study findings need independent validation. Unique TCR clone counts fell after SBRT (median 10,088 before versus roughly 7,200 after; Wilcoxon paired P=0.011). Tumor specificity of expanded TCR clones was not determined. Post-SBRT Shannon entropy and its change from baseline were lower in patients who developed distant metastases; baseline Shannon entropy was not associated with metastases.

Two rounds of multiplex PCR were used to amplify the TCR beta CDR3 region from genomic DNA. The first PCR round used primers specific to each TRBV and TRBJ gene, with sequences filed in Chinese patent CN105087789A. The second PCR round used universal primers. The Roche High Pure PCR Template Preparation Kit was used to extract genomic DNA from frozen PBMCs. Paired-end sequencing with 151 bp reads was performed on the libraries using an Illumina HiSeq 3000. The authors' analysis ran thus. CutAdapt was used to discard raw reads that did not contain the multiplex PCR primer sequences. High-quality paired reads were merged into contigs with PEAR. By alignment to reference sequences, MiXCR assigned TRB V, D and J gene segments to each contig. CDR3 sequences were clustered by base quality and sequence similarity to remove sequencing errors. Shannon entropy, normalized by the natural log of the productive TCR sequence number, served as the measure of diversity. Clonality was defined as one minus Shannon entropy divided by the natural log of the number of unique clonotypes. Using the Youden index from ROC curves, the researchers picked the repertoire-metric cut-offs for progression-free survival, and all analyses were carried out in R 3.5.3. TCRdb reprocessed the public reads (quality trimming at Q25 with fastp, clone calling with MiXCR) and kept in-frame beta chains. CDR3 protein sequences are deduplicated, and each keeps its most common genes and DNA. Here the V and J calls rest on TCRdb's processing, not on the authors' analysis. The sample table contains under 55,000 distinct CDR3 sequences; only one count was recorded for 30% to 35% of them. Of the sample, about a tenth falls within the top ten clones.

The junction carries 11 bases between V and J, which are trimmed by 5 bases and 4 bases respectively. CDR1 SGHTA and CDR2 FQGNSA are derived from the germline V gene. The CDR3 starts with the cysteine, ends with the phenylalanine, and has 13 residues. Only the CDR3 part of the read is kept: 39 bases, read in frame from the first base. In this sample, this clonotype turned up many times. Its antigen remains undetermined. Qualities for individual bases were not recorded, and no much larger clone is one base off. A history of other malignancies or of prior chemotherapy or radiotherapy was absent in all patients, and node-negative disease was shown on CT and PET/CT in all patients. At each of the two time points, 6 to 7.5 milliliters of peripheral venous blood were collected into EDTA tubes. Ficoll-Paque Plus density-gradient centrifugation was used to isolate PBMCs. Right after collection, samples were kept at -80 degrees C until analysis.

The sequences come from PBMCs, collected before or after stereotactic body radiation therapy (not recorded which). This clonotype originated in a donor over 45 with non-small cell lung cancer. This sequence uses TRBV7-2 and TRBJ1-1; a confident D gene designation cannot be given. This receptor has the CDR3 CASSPSWVTEAFF. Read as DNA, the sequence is TGTGCCAGCAGCCCCAGTTGGGTCACTGAAGCTTTCTTT.